A single sample is the source of the 28 T cell receptor beta chains below, sequenced in a study of T-cell reconstitution after alpha-beta-depleted transplantation in children. Unique molecular identifiers were incorporated when the TCRbeta library was constructed. TCRdb redid the calling of the PCR reads with MiXCR, one entry per CDR3 protein. The repertoire consists of 600,000 to 700,000 distinct CDR3 sequences, with around 13% occurring once and the leading ten covering 0.75% to 0.85%. This specimen consisted of PBMCs, obtained before TCRalphabeta/CD19-depleted stem cell transplant. Receptors were obtained from a girl aged 2 to 9 with congenital amegakaryocytic thrombocytopenia, due to receive a stem cell transplant.

This clonotype was observed at least ten times. V is TRBV20-1 and J is TRBJ1-2; weak D call: TRBD1 (6 bases). Trimming pared 6 bases from V and 5 bases from J, leaving 16 bases between. There are 13 residues in the CDR3. Germline V gives CDR1 DFQATT, CDR2 SNEGSKA (reference sequence). CDR3 sequence (DNA): TGCAGTGCCCCCTTTGAGGGGGTATATGGCTACACCTTC. It encodes CSAPFEGVYGYTF.

This clonotype was counted only a few times. The CDR3, as DNA: TGCGCCAGCAGTTTCGACCCTCGCTCCTACAATGAGCAGTTCTTC. Translation: CASSFDPRSYNEQFF. J is TRBJ2-1 and V is TRBV5-1, with D unclear. V was trimmed by 5 bases and J by 0 bases, leaving 12 bases between them. The CDR3 sequence is 15 residues long. The germline V gene has CDR1 SGHRS and CDR2 YFSETQ.

The J gene is TRBJ2-2, the V gene TRBV12-3 or TRBV12-4, with 8 positions matching TRBD2. The ends lost 3 bases at V and 8 bases at J; junction bases unmatched: 8. This CDR3 region has 15 residues. The CDR3 region is CASSFGVSGMGELFF. CDR3 nucleotide sequence: TGTGCCAGCAGTTTCGGAGTTAGCGGGATGGGGGAGCTGTTTTTT.

This clonotype was detected only once. Relative to the germline gene, one junction end is altered; a read error may explain this. The chain carries TRBV28 and TRBJ2-3; the match to TRBD2 covers 12 bases. Per the germline V gene, CDR1 is MDHEN and CDR2 is SYDVKM. The CDR3 is 19 amino acids. The CDR3 loop is CARSFPGTSGPIAADTQYF. As DNA, the CDR3 is TGTGCCCGCAGTTTCCCCGGGACTAGCGGGCCGATCGCCGCAGATACGCAGTATTTT.

This clonotype was seen ten or more times. The chain uses TRBV20-1 and TRBJ2-7; D is unresolved. The ends were cut back, 6 bases at V and 3 bases at J, with 15 bases in the middle. The CDR3 is 13 residues long. Per germline, CDR1 DFQATT and CDR2 SNEGSKA (reference sequence). The CDR3 is CSAESSGLYEQYF. The DNA of the CDR3 is TGCAGTGCCGAAAGCTCCGGGCTCTACGAGCAGTACTTC.

The rearrangement joins TRBV3-1 to TRBJ2-7, with 13 bases that match TRBD2. The ends lost 1 base at V and 7 bases at J; junction bases unmatched: 1. The germline gives CDR1 LGHDT, CDR2 YNNKEL (reference sequence). There are 14 residues in the CDR3. CDR3 loop: CASSQGTSGSEQYF. As DNA, the CDR3 is TGTGCCAGCAGCCAAGGGACTAGCGGGAGTGAGCAGTACTTC.

The chain combines TRBV5-1 with TRBJ2-3, with 8 bases lining up with TRBD1. CDR3 length: 17 amino acids. Looked up from germline, CDR1 is SGHRS and CDR2 is YFSETQ. Trimming took 5 bases from V and 2 from J; bases not matched to a gene: 13. The CDR3 DNA follows: TGCGCCAGCAGTTTTTGGGACAGGCCGAACCCCACAGATACGCAGTATTTT. Translation gives CASSFWDRPNPTDTQYF.

Comment on this clonotype: A much larger clone lies a single base off, so this may be a read error. V is TRBV10-3 and J is TRBJ2-1; either TRBD1 or TRBD2 may supply D (5 bases each). With 7 bases removed from V and 6 bases from J, the gap between germline ends came to 13 bases. This CDR3 has 13 residues. The germline gives CDR1 ENHRY, CDR2 SYGVKD. CDR3 in amino acids: CAITPRESNEQFF. CDR3 nucleotide sequence: TGTGCCATCACCCCCAGGGAGAGCAATGAGCAGTTCTTC.

This clonotype was observed many times. The gene calls are TRBV5-1 and TRBJ1-6, with D possibly being TRBD1 (6 bases). Between the trimmed V and J ends, which lost 8 bases and 5 bases, there was a span of 11 bases. The CDR3 runs to 13 residues. The germline V gene encodes CDR1 SGHRS and CDR2 YFSETQ. CDR3 loop: CARIRDNNSPLHF. The CDR3, as DNA: TGCGCCAGGATCCGGGACAATAATTCACCCCTCCACTTT.

In regard to this clonotype: It may be a read error: a sequence one base away is much more abundant. The chain carries TRBV20-1 and TRBJ2-7; 10 bases line up with TRBD2. The CDR3 is 17 residues long. Germline V gene lookup returns CDR1 DFQATT and CDR2 SNEGSKA (reference sequence). CDR3 in DNA: TGCAATGCTAGAGATCCCCGGACTAGCGGATACTCCTACGAGCAGTACTTC. This translates into CNARDPRTSGYSYEQYF.

This clonotype has ten or more counts. The chain couples TRBV10-3 to TRBJ2-1; 7 positions agree with TRBD2. Germline V lookup: CDR1 ENHRY, CDR2 SYGVKD. The trim removed 5 bases at V and 5 bases at J, leaving 12 bases unmatched. The CDR3 is 16 amino acids. The CDR3 spells CAISSGTTAGDNEQFF. CDR3 coding DNA: TGTGCCATCAGTAGCGGGACGACCGCCGGGGACAATGAGCAGTTCTTC.

This clonotype showed up just a few times. The gene calls are TRBV3-1 and TRBJ2-3; tentatively, D is TRBD2 (6 bases). V lost 1 base and J 2 bases, leaving 16 bases between the germline ends. Germline V CDR1 and CDR2: LGHDT, YNNKEL (reference sequence). The CDR3 has 17 residues. CDR3 DNA: TGTGCCAGCAGCCAAGTACTTCACGGGAGCTCCACAGATACGCAGTATTTT. Amino acids: CASSQVLHGSSTDTQYF.

The chain couples TRBV20-1 to TRBJ2-5, with D uncertain. With 5 bases removed from V and 0 bases from J, the gap between germline ends came to 16 bases. CDR3 size: 15 residues. Germline CDR1 and CDR2: DFQATT and SNEGSKA (reference sequence). Here the CDR3 reads CSAPNWGSDQETQYF. DNA of the CDR3: TGCAGTGCTCCCAACTGGGGAAGCGACCAAGAGACCCAGTACTTC.

This clonotype was seen more than once but under ten times. This may be a read error: a much more frequent sequence differs by one nucleotide. The V and J genes are TRBV20-1 and TRBJ1-2; no clear D. Per germline, CDR1 DFQATT and CDR2 SNEGSKA (reference sequence). Trimming cost V 0 bases and J 1 base, with 9 bases left between them. This CDR3 region has 14 residues. The CDR3 DNA reads TGCAGTGCTAGAGATCTCGAGGGTAACTATGGCTACACCTTC. This codes for CSARDLEGNYGYTF.

V is TRBV7-2 and J is TRBJ2-5; D ambiguous. Germline lookup yields CDR1 SGHTA and CDR2 FQGNSA. Trimming removed 1 base at V and 7 bases at J, with 16 bases between. This CDR3 is built from 15 residues. CDR3 bases: TGTGCCAGCAGCTTAGTTCCATGGCTACCCGGGACCCAGTACTTC. This translates into CASSLVPWLPGTQYF.

The genes are TRBV7-9 and TRBJ1-6; perhaps TRBD1 as D (5 bases). V gave up 6 bases and J gave up 11 bases, with 17 bases separating them. CDR3 size: 14 residues. Germline-derived CDR1 and CDR2 are SEHNR and FQNEAQ (reference sequence). The CDR3: CASSSGPGGTPLHF. DNA for the CDR3: TGTGCCAGCAGTTCCGGACCGGGGGGTACACCCCTCCACTTT.

In this sample, this clonotype turned up many times. The chain has TRBV10-3 and TRBJ2-5; no clear D gene. The CDR3 is made up of 11 amino acids. V gave up 4 bases and J gave up 12 bases, with 12 bases separating them. CDR1 is ENHRY and CDR2 is SYGVKD in the germline V gene. CDR3 loop: CAISAGPHKYF. The CDR3 DNA reads as TGTGCCATCAGTGCTGGGCCTCACAAGTACTTC.

The chain uses TRBV7-9 and TRBJ2-7; no clear D gene. Between the trimmed V and J ends, which lost 6 bases and 4 bases, there was a span of 22 bases. The CDR3 length is 16 residues. The germline V gene encodes CDR1 SEHNR and CDR2 FQNEAQ (reference sequence). The CDR3 loop is CASRRWAPDTLYEQYF. The CDR3 DNA reads TGTGCCAGCAGACGCTGGGCCCCCGATACTCTTTACGAGCAGTACTTC.

This clonotype has only a few counts. At one end the junction does not follow the germline gene, possibly because of a read error. This chain links TRBV3-1 with TRBJ2-1; D ambiguous. This CDR3 has 13 amino acids. The germline gives CDR1 LGHDT, CDR2 YNNKEL (reference sequence). CDR3 sequence: CASSQGTHLHHNF. The CDR3, as DNA: TGTGCCAGCAGCCAAGGCACACACTTACACCACAACTTC.

This clonotype has a count of ten or more. The chain couples TRBV2 to TRBJ2-1, with a possible D match to TRBD2 (6 bases). The CDR3 extends over 16 amino acids. V was trimmed by 4 bases and J by 0 bases, leaving 13 bases between them. The germline V gene encodes CDR1 SNHLY and CDR2 FYNNEI. CDR3 loop: CASSGLGGSSYNEQFF. The CDR3 DNA sequence: TGTGCCAGCAGTGGGCTCGGGGGTAGCTCCTACAATGAGCAGTTCTTC.

This clonotype was seen at least ten times. The chain uses TRBV10-3 and TRBJ1-2; D possibly corresponds to TRBD1 (6 bases). V was trimmed by 3 bases and J by 4 bases, leaving 18 bases between them. The CDR3 has 16 residues. CDR1 ENHRY and CDR2 SYGVKD come from the germline V gene. The CDR3: CAISDWDTALGYGYTF. For the CDR3, the DNA is TGTGCCATCAGTGACTGGGACACGGCCTTAGGCTATGGCTACACCTTC.

The chain employs TRBV6-2 or TRBV6-3 and TRBJ2-2; TRBD2 matches at 8 bases. Trimming at V came to 4 bases and at J to 4 bases, leaving 2 bases not matched to a gene. Germline CDR1 reads MNHEY; CDR2 reads SVGEGT. The CDR3 totals 14 residues. The DNA of the CDR3 is TGTGCCAGCAGTTCAGGACTAGCCACCGGGGAGCTGTTTTTT. Its translation: CASSSGLATGELFF.

This clonotype was detected a few times. The rearrangement links TRBV7-9 to TRBJ2-7; D remains ambiguous. The CDR3 sequence is 12 residues long. V was trimmed by 5 bases and J by 4 bases, leaving 9 bases between them. Germline lookup yields CDR1 SEHNR and CDR2 FQNEAQ (reference sequence). The CDR3 nucleotides are TGTGCCAGCAGCCAAGCCCGGTACGAGCAGTACTTC. This codes for CASSQARYEQYF.

This clonotype was recorded many times. The genes are TRBV12-3 or TRBV12-4 and TRBJ2-7; 7 nucleotides line up with TRBD2. The CDR3 sequence is 13 residues long. J gave up 4 bases and V 5 bases, and 5 bases lay outside the gene matches. For the CDR3, the DNA is TGTGCCAGCAGTGAGACGGGAGGTTACGAGCAGTACTTC. Translation gives CASSETGGYEQYF.

The chain has TRBV5-1 and TRBJ2-7, with 11 bases that match TRBD2. CDR3 length equals 14 residues. The ends lost 4 bases at V and 3 bases at J; junction bases unmatched: 3. The germline V gene encodes CDR1 SGHRS and CDR2 YFSETQ. The CDR3 sequence is CASSVTSGGYEQYF. CDR3 in DNA: TGCGCCAGCAGCGTCACTAGCGGGGGCTACGAGCAGTACTTC.

V is TRBV18 and J is TRBJ2-3; 8 bases align to TRBD2. CDR3 length: 14 amino acids. Germline V gives CDR1 KGHSH, CDR2 LQKENI. V shed 6 bases, J shed 1 base, and the junction held 3 bases outside the gene matches. This CDR3 reads CASSISGGTDTQYF. The DNA for the CDR3 is TGTGCCAGCTCCATTAGCGGGGGCACAGATACGCAGTATTTT.

The rearrangement joins TRBV27 to TRBJ2-7, with 7 bases matching TRBD2. After removal of 2 bases from V and 10 bases from J, the junction contained 11 bases not matched to a gene. The CDR3 is 14 residues long. CDR1 is MNHEY, CDR2 SMNVEV, per germline (reference sequence). The CDR3 here is CASSLEIRGEIQYF. The CDR3 nucleotides are TGTGCCAGCAGTTTAGAGATCCGGGGGGAGATACAGTACTTC.

In this sample, this clonotype turned up many times. As DNA, the CDR3 is TGCAGCGTTGTTACTAGCGGCTTGAAGACCCAGTACTTC. Encoded protein: CSVVTSGLKTQYF. This chain links TRBV29-1 with TRBJ2-5; TRBD2 matches at 8 bases. V lost 4 bases to trimming and J lost 6 bases; unmatched junction nucleotides: 7. Germline V gene lookup returns CDR1 SQVTM and CDR2 ANQGSEA. The CDR3 runs 13 residues.